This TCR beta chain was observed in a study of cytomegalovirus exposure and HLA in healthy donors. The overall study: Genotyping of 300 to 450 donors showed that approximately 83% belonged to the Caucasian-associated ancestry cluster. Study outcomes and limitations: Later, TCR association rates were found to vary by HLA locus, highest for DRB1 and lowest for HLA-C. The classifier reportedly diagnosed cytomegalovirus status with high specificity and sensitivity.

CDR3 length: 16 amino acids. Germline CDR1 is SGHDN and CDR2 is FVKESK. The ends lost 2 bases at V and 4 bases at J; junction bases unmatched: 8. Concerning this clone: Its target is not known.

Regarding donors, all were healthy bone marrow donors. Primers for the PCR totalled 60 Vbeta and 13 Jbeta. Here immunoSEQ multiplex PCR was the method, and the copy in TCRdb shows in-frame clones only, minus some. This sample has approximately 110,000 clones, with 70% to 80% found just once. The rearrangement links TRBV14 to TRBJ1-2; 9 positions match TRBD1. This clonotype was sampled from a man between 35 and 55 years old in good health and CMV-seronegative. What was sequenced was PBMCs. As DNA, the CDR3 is TGTGCCAGCAGCCAAACGGGACAGGGTCCCGGCTATGGCTACACCTTC. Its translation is CASSQTGQGPGYGYTF.